Below, 24 T cell receptor beta chains from the same sample are listed, as sequenced in a study of blood T cell repertoires in COVID-19 (dated by TCRdb to about 2020). The library was prepared using the immunoSEQ multiplex PCR assay. Entries here come from immuneACCESS through TCRdb and include only in-frame sequences with V and J called. Some clones fail to appear in such tables; in the studies checked, an unresolved V gene covers under half of the shortfall, and the cause of the remainder is unknown. The table for this sample lists 15,000 to 20,000 clones; around 81% of them were counted only once. The ten most abundant clones make up approximately 13% of the sample. Sequenced input: peripheral blood. The receptor set was obtained from a man between 35 and 55 years old with active or convalescent COVID-19.

This clone has a single count. This chain joins TRBV6-5 and TRBJ2-5; 7 bases line up with TRBD1. In germline, CDR1 is MNHEY, CDR2 SVGAGI. The ends lost 6 bases at V and 5 bases at J; junction bases unmatched: 9. This CDR3 is 14 amino acids long. This chain's CDR3 is CASRPSGTVETQYF. As DNA, the CDR3 is TGTGCCAGCAGACCTTCCGGGACAGTTGAGACCCAGTACTTC.

This clone was counted between two and nine times. The J gene is TRBJ1-1, the V gene TRBV7-6; D gene unclear. Germline V gene lookup returns CDR1 SGHVS and CDR2 FNYEAQ. There are 16 residues in the CDR3. V was clipped by 2 bases and J by 1 base, with 14 bases between them. The CDR3 DNA reads as TGTGCCAGCAGCTTAATTAACCGGGAGACGAACACTGAAGCTTTCTTT. Its protein is CASSLINRETNTEAFF.

By share, this clone counts as medium-sized. This chain links TRBV7-9 with TRBJ1-2, with D possibly matching TRBD1 (5 bases). Trimming removed 5 bases from V and 4 bases from J, with 20 bases in between. The CDR3 has 16 residues. From germline, CDR1 is SEHNR and CDR2 FQNEAQ (reference sequence). Here the CDR3 DNA reads TGTGCCAGCAGCCTGTGGATGGGCAGGGTAGCCTATGGCTACACCTTC. Residues: CASSLWMGRVAYGYTF.

V gene TRBV19 combines with J gene TRBJ1-2; D may be TRBD1 (6 bases). The V end lost 8 bases, the J end lost 2 bases, and 24 bases lay between the germline ends. Germline CDR1 LNHDA, CDR2 SQIVND (reference sequence). CDR3 length: 17 residues. The CDR3 spells CASHARLVAGVNYGYTF. The CDR3 nucleotides read TGTGCCAGTCACGCTAGGTTGGTGGCAGGGGTAAACTATGGCTACACCTTC.

The V call is TRBV4-1, the J call TRBJ2-3; 7 bases agree with TRBD2. The CDR3 spans 17 residues. CDR1 is MGHRA and CDR2 is YSYEKL in the germline V gene. The V gene end was trimmed by 1 base and the J gene end by 2 bases; junction bases not matched to a gene: 9. The CDR3: CASSQVYAGVSTDTQYF. The CDR3 DNA follows: TGCGCCAGCAGCCAAGTCTACGCGGGGGTTTCCACAGATACGCAGTATTTT.

The chain is built from TRBV3-1 (or the pseudogene TRBV3-2) and TRBJ1-1; possibly TRBD1 for D (5 bases). Germline V gene data show CDR1 as LGHDT and CDR2 as YNNKEL (reference sequence). The CDR3 is 14 amino acids. Trimming removed 2 bases from V and 1 base from J, with 8 bases in between. CDR3 in amino acids: CASSQIGQNTEAFF. The CDR3 DNA follows: TGTGCCAGCAGCCAAATAGGACAGAACACTGAAGCTTTCTTT.

The V call is TRBV4-2, the J call TRBJ2-3; D ambiguous. The CDR3 is 13 amino acids. Trimming cost V 4 bases and J 0 bases, with 5 bases left between them. Germline CDR1 LGHNA, CDR2 YNFKEQ. The CDR3 region is CASSPGSTDTQYF. The CDR3, as DNA: TGTGCCAGCAGCCCGGGTAGCACAGATACGCAGTATTTT.

The J gene is TRBJ2-7, the V gene TRBV27; no firm D call. The CDR3 covers 11 residues. Per germline, CDR1 MNHEY and CDR2 SMNVEV (reference sequence). The ends were cut back, 5 bases at V and 3 bases at J, with 5 bases in the middle. CDR3 protein: CASSPYYEQYF. The CDR3 nucleotides are TGTGCCAGCAGTCCGTACTACGAGCAGTACTTC.

The V and J genes are TRBV3-1 (or the pseudogene TRBV3-2) and TRBJ1-2, with 8 bases aligning to TRBD1. Germline V gene lookup returns CDR1 LGHDT and CDR2 YNNKEL (reference sequence). The CDR3 runs 11 residues. V dropped 8 bases and J dropped 4; count of bases not matched to a gene: 0. The CDR3 here is CASGQGYGYTF. Written as DNA, the CDR3 is TGTGCCAGCGGACAGGGCTATGGCTACACCTTC.

This clone was seen once. J is TRBJ2-1 and V is TRBV7-2; maybe TRBD1 (6 bases). V was cut by 6 bases and J by 8 bases, with 14 bases left in between. The CDR3 covers 13 residues. The germline V gene encodes CDR1 SGHTA and CDR2 FQGNSA. The chain's CDR3 is CASRRTGLHEQFF. In DNA form, the CDR3 reads TGTGCCAGCAGACGAACAGGGTTGCATGAGCAGTTCTTC.

The genes are TRBV5-1 and TRBJ1-6; D perhaps matches TRBD1 (5 bases). This CDR3 contains 14 residues. Germline V gene lookup returns CDR1 SGHRS and CDR2 YFSETQ. The V and J ends lost 5 bases and 7 bases respectively, with 13 bases between them. The CDR3 reads CASSEGVGNSPLHF. The DNA of the CDR3 is TGCGCCAGCAGTGAAGGGGTCGGGAATTCACCCCTCCACTTT.

The V call is TRBV27, the J call TRBJ1-2; D may be TRBD1 (5 bases). Per the germline V gene, CDR1 is MNHEY and CDR2 is SMNVEV (reference sequence). CDR3 length: 14 amino acids. V gave up 5 bases and J gave up 8 bases, with 18 bases separating them. The CDR3 is CASSPLDRGPGYTF. Written as DNA, the CDR3 is TGTGCCAGCAGTCCCTTAGATAGGGGCCCCGGCTACACCTTC.

This clone was seen a single time. The chain links TRBV6-1 to TRBJ2-7, with D tentatively TRBD2 (6 bases). There are 14 residues in the CDR3. Trimming took 3 bases from V and 7 from J, leaving 16 bases between them. Germline V gene lookup returns CDR1 MNHNS and CDR2 SASEGT. The CDR3 spells CASSETRDFLEQYF. The DNA for the CDR3 is TGTGCCAGCAGTGAGACCCGGGACTTTTTGGAGCAGTACTTC.

The gene calls are TRBV5-6 and TRBJ2-3; 10 positions match TRBD2. In germline, CDR1 is SGHDT, CDR2 YYEEEE. Trimming cost V 3 bases and J 2 bases; bases outside gene matches: 6. The CDR3 is 16 amino acids. CDR3 sequence: CASSSGGTSATDTQYF. The CDR3 nucleotides are TGTGCCAGCAGCTCTGGGGGGACTAGCGCCACAGATACGCAGTATTTT. Based on the CDR3 plus reference TRBV5-6 and TRBJ2-3, the full variable domain is DAGVTQSPTHLIKTRGQQVTLRCSPKSGHDTVSWYQQALGQGPQFIFQYYEEEERQRGNFPDRFSGHQFPNYSSELNVNALLLGDSALYLCASSSGGTSATDTQYFGPGTRLTVL.

The rearrangement links TRBV7-3 to TRBJ2-5; 7 nucleotides align to TRBD1. CDR1 SGHTA and CDR2 FQGTGA come from the germline V gene. J lost 2 bases, V lost 5 bases, and 2 bases had no gene match. The length of the CDR3 is 13 residues. The CDR3 DNA follows: TGTGCCAGCAGCCCGGGACAGCAAGAGACCCAGTACTTC. Protein sequence: CASSPGQQETQYF.

This clone was counted only a few times. The rearrangement links TRBV19 to TRBJ1-1; 9 bases map to TRBD1. This CDR3 contains 14 residues. Germline CDR1 LNHDA, CDR2 SQIVND (reference sequence). J lost 4 bases, V lost 6 bases, and 6 bases had no gene match. The CDR3 bases are TGTGCCAGTAGCTTAGGGACAGGGATCACTGAAGCTTTCTTT. Its protein product is CASSLGTGITEAFF.

The chain recombines TRBV27 with TRBJ1-6, with D perhaps matching TRBD1 (5 bases). This CDR3 spans 15 amino acids. CDR1 and CDR2 from the germline V gene are MNHEY and SMNVEV (reference sequence). V was cut by 5 bases and J by 7 bases, with 15 bases left in between. The CDR3 DNA reads as TGTGCCAGCAGTCCCCTAGGGGATTGGAATTCACCCCTCCACTTT. Amino acids: CASSPLGDWNSPLHF.

The rearrangement uses TRBV28 and TRBJ2-5; no clear D. Looked up from germline, CDR1 is MDHEN and CDR2 is SYDVKM. CDR3 length equals 13 residues. V gave up 2 bases and J gave up 0 bases, with 4 bases separating them. In nucleotides, the CDR3 is TGTGCCAGCAGTTTACTGTACCAAGAGACCCAGTACTTC. As protein: CASSLLYQETQYF.

The V call is TRBV9, the J call TRBJ2-7; 12 positions match TRBD1. The CDR3 sequence is 15 residues long. The V gene's germline CDR1 is SGDLS and CDR2 YYNGEE. Trimming removed 4 bases from V and 3 bases from J; junction bases left unmatched: 5. The CDR3 reads CASSQGQGALYEQYF. The CDR3 DNA reads TGTGCCAGCAGCCAGGGACAGGGGGCTCTCTACGAGCAGTACTTC.

This clone was found a few times. DNA for the CDR3: TGTGCCAGCAGCGTCCAGGTAGGACAGAACACTGAAGCTTTCTTT. Protein sequence: CASSVQVGQNTEAFF. V is TRBV9 and J is TRBJ1-1; maybe TRBD1 (5 bases). Trimming took off 2 bases at V and 1 base at J, with 12 bases between the two ends. This CDR3 has 15 residues. The germline V gene has CDR1 SGDLS and CDR2 YYNGEE.

The chain uses TRBV5-1 and TRBJ2-1; tentative D call: TRBD1 (6 bases). V was trimmed by 2 bases and J by 7 bases, leaving 13 bases between them. Germline CDR1 is SGHRS and CDR2 is YFSETQ. This CDR3 has 14 residues. CDR3 coding DNA: TGCGCCAGCAGCTTTAACAGGGATGGGAATGAGCAGTTCTTC. Translation: CASSFNRDGNEQFF.

V and J are TRBV9 and TRBJ2-3; 7 bases line up with TRBD1. From germline, CDR1 is SGDLS and CDR2 YYNGEE. The V and J ends lost 0 bases and 0 bases, in that order; junction bases with no gene match: 4. The CDR3 covers 16 residues. DNA for the CDR3: TGTGCCAGCAGCGTAGAGGGGACAGATAGCACAGATACGCAGTATTTT. Amino acids: CASSVEGTDSTDTQYF.

The chain employs TRBV6-2 or TRBV6-3 and TRBJ2-7; 7 nucleotides align to TRBD1. The J segment lost 3 bases and the V segment lost 6 bases, leaving 5 bases of the junction unmatched. CDR3 length equals 13 residues. The germline CDR1 and CDR2 sequences are MNHEY and SVGEGT. The CDR3 sequence is CASSLRQGYEQYF. The CDR3 DNA reads as TGTGCCAGCAGCCTTAGACAGGGCTACGAGCAGTACTTC.

This rearrangement joins TRBV19 to TRBJ1-5, with D possibly being TRBD1 (6 bases). Germline CDR1 LNHDA, CDR2 SQIVND (reference sequence). The length of the CDR3 is 14 residues. V was shortened by 3 bases and J by 7 bases, with 13 bases between the two germline ends. CDR3 loop: CASSIWGPGQPQHF. CDR3 nucleotide sequence: TGTGCCAGTAGTATCTGGGGGCCCGGACAGCCCCAGCATTTT.